These 20 T cell receptor beta chains were all obtained from the same sample, sequenced in a study of T cell responses to AZD1222 COVID-19 vaccine. The table came from immunoSEQ multiplex PCR; TCRdb's copy has only in-frame clones and leaves some out. The table includes about 190,000 clones, about 94% detected once. The sample here was peripheral blood, taken on day 0 of AZD1222 vaccination. These receptors were taken from an adult in good health.

The chain carries TRBV19 and TRBJ1-3, with 7 bases that match TRBD1. CDR3 length equals 14 residues. Germline-derived CDR1 and CDR2 are LNHDA and SQIVND (reference sequence). V was clipped by 6 bases and J by 1 base; unmatched bases: 3. Here the CDR3 DNA reads TGTGCCAGTAGCGCACAGGGGTCTGGAAACACCATATATTTT. It translates to CASSAQGSGNTIYF.

The chain joins TRBV5-1 to TRBJ1-1; D remains unclear. The CDR3 is made up of 13 amino acids. Trimming took 0 bases from V and 4 from J, leaving 7 bases between them. Germline values: CDR1 SGHRS, CDR2 YFSETQ. The CDR3 coding sequence is TGCGCCAGCAGCTTGGGGCGAGGCACTGAAGCTTTCTTT. This codes for CASSLGRGTEAFF. Variable domain in full (rest from reference TRBV5-1 and TRBJ1-1): KAGVTQTPRYLIKTRGQQVTLSCSPISGHRSVSWYQQTPGQGLQFLFEYFSETQRNKGNFPGRFSGRQFSNSRSEMNVSTLELGDSALYLCASSLGRGTEAFFGQGTRLTVV.

The J gene is TRBJ1-4, the V gene TRBV6-5; 7 bases map to TRBD1. The CDR3 sequence is 15 residues long. Germline V gives CDR1 MNHEY, CDR2 SVGAGI. Trimming at V came to 7 bases and at J to 7 bases, leaving 12 bases not matched to a gene. For the CDR3, the DNA is TGTGCCAGCAACCTACACAGGGGTTCGGTTGAAAAACTGTTTTTT. It yields the protein CASNLHRGSVEKLFF.

This sequence joins TRBV3-1 (or the pseudogene TRBV3-2) and TRBJ2-1; 14 bases map to TRBD2. The germline V gene encodes CDR1 LGHDT and CDR2 YNNKEL (reference sequence). The CDR3 sequence is 21 residues long. The trim removed 4 bases at V and 0 bases at J, leaving 14 bases unmatched. The CDR3, as DNA: TGTGCCAGCAGCCGAAGTCCGGGACTAGCGGGAGTGTCTAGCTCCTACAATGAGCAGTTCTTC. It is translated as CASSRSPGLAGVSSSYNEQFF.

The chain joins TRBV6-5 to TRBJ2-1; D gene uncertain. Germline V gene data show CDR1 as MNHEY and CDR2 as SVGAGI. The CDR3 covers 14 residues. The V gene lost 0 bases and the J gene lost 2 bases, with 5 bases spanning the gap. CDR3 region: CASSYSWPYNEQFF. CDR3 in DNA: TGTGCCAGCAGTTACTCCTGGCCCTACAATGAGCAGTTCTTC.

V is TRBV16 and J is TRBJ1-1; D not resolved. Germline V CDR1 and CDR2: KGHSY, FQNENV. The CDR3 sequence is 14 residues long. V was shortened by 1 base and J by 2 bases, with 8 bases between the two germline ends. In DNA, the CDR3 is TGTGCCAGCAGCCAATTTGATGGAAACACTGAAGCTTTCTTT. Protein sequence: CASSQFDGNTEAFF.

The chain couples TRBV10-3 to TRBJ2-1, with no clear D. With 4 bases removed from V and 8 bases from J, the gap between germline ends came to 6 bases. The CDR3 consists of 11 residues. Per the germline V gene, CDR1 is ENHRY and CDR2 is SYGVKD. The CDR3 here is CAISGGDEQFF. DNA of the CDR3: TGTGCCATCAGTGGTGGGGATGAGCAGTTCTTC.

The J gene is TRBJ2-1, the V gene TRBV3-1 (or the pseudogene TRBV3-2); 8 bases line up with TRBD1. The CDR3 extends over 15 amino acids. With 6 bases clipped from V and 4 bases from J, the junction kept 8 bases outside the gene matches. Looked up from germline, CDR1 is LGHDT and CDR2 is YNNKEL (reference sequence). The CDR3 nucleotides read TGTGCCAGCAGACAGTGGACAGGGCGTTACAATGAGCAGTTCTTC. Translating it yields CASRQWTGRYNEQFF.

V is TRBV27 and J is TRBJ2-2; 8 bases map to TRBD1. CDR1 MNHEY and CDR2 SMNVEV come from the germline V gene (reference sequence). V shed 3 bases and J 7 bases; nucleotides not matched to a gene: 7. The CDR3 contains 15 residues. The CDR3 sequence: CASSFSGGRGGELFF. The CDR3 nucleotides read TGTGCCAGCAGTTTTTCAGGGGGCAGGGGCGGGGAGCTGTTTTTT.

The CDR3 loop reads CASSHGPLNTGELFF. The CDR3 bases are TGTGCCAGCAGCCATGGACCCCTTAACACCGGGGAGCTGTTTTTT. The rearrangement joins TRBV4-2 to TRBJ2-2, with no clear D. Germline V lookup: CDR1 LGHNA, CDR2 YNFKEQ. V gave up 3 bases and J gave up 2 bases, with 10 bases separating them. The CDR3 is 15 residues long.

The CDR3 DNA sequence: TGCGCCAGCAGCAACCGGGACGGAAGCAATCAGCCCCAGCATTTT. It encodes CASSNRDGSNQPQHF. This chain connects TRBV4-1 to TRBJ1-5; D might be TRBD1 (5 bases). V was shortened by 5 bases and J by 1 base, with 12 bases between the two germline ends. CDR1 and CDR2 (germline): MGHRA, YSYEKL. The CDR3 totals 15 residues.

The V call is TRBV9, the J call TRBJ1-2; possibly TRBD1 for D (5 bases). CDR3 length: 16 amino acids. Per the germline V gene, CDR1 is SGDLS and CDR2 is YYNGEE. The V end lost 3 bases, the J end lost 5 bases, and 20 bases lay between the germline ends. The CDR3 sequence: CASSGWMSGAAYGYTF. CDR3 in DNA: TGTGCCAGCAGCGGCTGGATGAGTGGGGCTGCTTATGGCTACACCTTC.

This chain connects TRBV10-3 to TRBJ2-2, with a weak D call TRBD2 (6 bases). Germline values: CDR1 ENHRY, CDR2 SYGVKD. The V and J ends lost 3 bases and 0 bases respectively, with 8 bases between them. This CDR3 is built from 15 residues. CDR3 sequence reads: CAISDGGANTGELFF. CDR3 nucleotides: TGTGCCATCAGTGACGGGGGAGCGAACACCGGGGAGCTGTTTTTT.

Only one count was recorded for this clone. The chain employs TRBV6-2 or TRBV6-3 and TRBJ2-7; TRBD2 agrees at 9 bases. The CDR3 runs 14 residues. Germline CDR1 reads MNHEY; CDR2 reads SVGEGT. The junction had 5 bases not matched to a gene; V was cut back by 4 bases and J by 4 bases. CDR3 sequence (DNA): TGTGCCAGCAGTTCGGGACTAGCCTTTTACGAGCAGTACTTC. Its translation: CASSSGLAFYEQYF.

The rearrangement joins TRBV11-2 to TRBJ2-7; 8 nucleotides agree with TRBD1. Germline V gene sequence: CDR1 SGHAT, CDR2 FQNNGV. The CDR3 length is 14 residues. The ends lost 3 bases at V and 6 bases at J; junction bases unmatched: 7. The CDR3 DNA reads TGTGCCAGCAGCTTGTATGACAGGGGTGGCGAGCAGTACTTC. Its translation: CASSLYDRGGEQYF.

This sequence joins TRBV2 and TRBJ2-1; 12 bases line up with TRBD2. Germline CDR1 reads SNHLY; CDR2 reads FYNNEI. This CDR3 spans 17 amino acids. The V gene end was trimmed by 2 bases and the J gene end by 5 bases; junction bases not matched to a gene: 7. Here the CDR3 reads CASSEPTSGRKDNEQFF. The CDR3 DNA reads as TGTGCCAGCAGTGAACCGACTAGCGGGAGAAAAGACAATGAGCAGTTCTTC.

CDR3: CASSIGRQGFADTQYF. Here the CDR3 DNA reads TGTGCCAGTAGTATAGGAAGACAGGGTTTCGCAGATACGCAGTATTTT. The J gene is TRBJ2-3, the V gene TRBV19; 7 bases line up with TRBD1. V lost 1 base and J lost 4; bases outside the gene matches: 8. Germline assignment: CDR1 LNHDA and CDR2 SQIVND (reference sequence). This CDR3 is 16 amino acids long.

CDR3 nucleotides: TGCAGCGTGAGAGGGGGGGGACAGGCCGGCAATCAGCCCCAGCATTTT. This gives the protein CSVRGGGQAGNQPQHF. The chain links TRBV29-1 to TRBJ1-5, with 8 bases aligning to TRBD1. The V segment lost 6 bases and the J segment 2 bases; nucleotides outside the gene matches: 12. The CDR3 has 16 residues. Germline-derived CDR1 and CDR2 are SQVTM and ANQGSEA.

The V call is TRBV5-1, the J call TRBJ2-2; TRBD2 agrees at 9 bases. Germline CDR1 is SGHRS and CDR2 is YFSETQ. With 0 bases clipped from V and 7 bases from J, the junction kept 7 bases outside the gene matches. This CDR3 is built from 16 residues. CDR3 amino acids: CASSLDAGGPGGELFF. The CDR3 DNA reads as TGCGCCAGCAGCTTGGACGCGGGAGGGCCAGGCGGGGAGCTGTTTTTT. Together with reference TRBV5-1 and TRBJ2-2, the CDR3 gives the full variable domain: KAGVTQTPRYLIKTRGQQVTLSCSPISGHRSVSWYQQTPGQGLQFLFEYFSETQRNKGNFPGRFSGRQFSNSRSEMNVSTLELGDSALYLCASSLDAGGPGGELFFGEGSRLTVL.

The rearrangement uses TRBV7-8 and TRBJ2-1; 10 bases line up with TRBD1. V lost 7 bases and J lost 6; bases outside the gene matches: 3. The CDR3 contains 13 residues. The V gene's germline CDR1 is SGHVS and CDR2 FQNEAQ. As DNA, the CDR3 is TGTGCCAGCACCAGGGACAGGGGCAATGAGCAGTTCTTC. As protein: CASTRDRGNEQFF.